This record concerns one T cell receptor beta chain sequence. Its antigen is unknown. Base-call qualities are not available, and no considerably larger clone is one nucleotide away. The time point label, read with the paper, signifies: baseline before oral tofacitinib. Lesional scalp punch biopsies and peripheral blood were collected from alopecia areata patients. PBMCs were isolated by density centrifugation and stained for CD3, CD4 and CD8, and CD4+ and CD8+ T cells were sorted on a FACSAria. V gives up 1 base and J gives up 5 bases, and the segment between their germline ends measures 11 bases. CDR1 is given as SGHNT and CDR2 as YENEEA, both from the germline V gene. Its CDR3 holds 14 amino acids, cysteine through phenylalanine. Only the CDR3 region is kept as DNA, spanning 42 bases read in frame from base 1. Library creation used the immunoSEQ multiplex PCR assay. For TCR sequencing, RNA was extracted from every sample and reverse transcribed into cDNA to serve as template. SuperScript III was used to make first-strand cDNA, primed with a 2:1 mix of oligo-dT and random hexamers. A synthetic immune receptor repertoire was used to measure amplification bias, and any remaining bias was corrected computationally. On the authors' methods: Raw reads were preprocessed to remove errors, and CDR3 was defined according to IMGT conventions as the region from the conserved cysteine to phenylalanine. Clonality was calculated as 1 minus Shannon entropy normalized by log2 of the number of productive unique TCRs. CD4 or CD8 identity of scalp clones was inferred by cross-referencing scalp TCRbeta sequences with sorted blood CD4 and CD8 repertoires. Entries here come from immuneACCESS through TCRdb and include only in-frame sequences with V and J called. Some clones fail to appear in such tables; in the studies checked, an unresolved V gene covers under half of the shortfall, and the cause of the remainder is unknown. Clone size and the V and J calls come from that table; the DNA yielded D and trimming. In this sample the table shows 150,000 to 190,000 clones, 40% to 65% of which occur a single time. Clones ranked in the top ten supply roughly a fifth of the sample.

The data were taken from a study of CD8+ T cells in alopecia areata (dated 2018 in TCRdb). Turning to the overall study: Treated patients were enrolled in an open-label pilot trial of oral tofacitinib, 5 to 10 mg twice daily, for moderate-to-severe alopecia areata. Tofacitinib was administered for 6 to 18 months, and 6 months of follow-up off drug were then conducted to assess delayed response and recurrence. To study T cell clonal expansion in alopecia areata, the researchers applied high-throughput TCRbeta sequencing to both the C3H/HeJ mouse model and human patients. On the human side, TCRbeta sequencing was run on scalp tissue and on sorted CD4+ and CD8+ peripheral blood T cells from healthy controls and from alopecia areata patients with either patchy or totalis/universalis disease. Tofacitinib-treated patients had biopsies at baseline and at 4 and 24 weeks of treatment, with a later scalp biopsy in several patients. Scalp clonality was compared across normal scalp (n=4), patchy alopecia areata scalp (n=8), and alopecia totalis/universalis scalp (n=8). RNA was obtained with the PAXgene miRNA kit for fixed scalp, the miRNeasy kit for PBMCs, and the RNeasy kit for mouse skin. Amplification of TCRbeta CDR3 regions was done by immunoSEQ multiplex PCR using 35 Vbeta forward primers and 13 Jbeta reverse primers. Overall results and qualifications from the work: TCR sequences shared between patients were less clear than in mice, possibly partly because of HLA diversity in the patient population. Lesional scalp, especially in alopecia totalis/universalis, showed higher clonality and more expanded CD8+ clones than normal scalp, suggesting antigenic drive. Unlike mouse skin, which is dominated by gammadelta T cells, normal human skin has resident alphabeta T cells that are also sequenced, and this complicates analysis of the scalp TCR repertoire.

Sequencing used CD8+ T cells sorted from blood, obtained at week 0. This clonotype was sampled from a human donor with alopecia areata. The rearrangement joined TRBV11-3 to TRBJ1-1; the D gene cannot be named for sure. The nucleotide sequence is TGTGCCAGCAGCTTAGTAGAGGCTAATACTGAAGCTTTCTTT. It translates to CASSLVEANTEAFF.